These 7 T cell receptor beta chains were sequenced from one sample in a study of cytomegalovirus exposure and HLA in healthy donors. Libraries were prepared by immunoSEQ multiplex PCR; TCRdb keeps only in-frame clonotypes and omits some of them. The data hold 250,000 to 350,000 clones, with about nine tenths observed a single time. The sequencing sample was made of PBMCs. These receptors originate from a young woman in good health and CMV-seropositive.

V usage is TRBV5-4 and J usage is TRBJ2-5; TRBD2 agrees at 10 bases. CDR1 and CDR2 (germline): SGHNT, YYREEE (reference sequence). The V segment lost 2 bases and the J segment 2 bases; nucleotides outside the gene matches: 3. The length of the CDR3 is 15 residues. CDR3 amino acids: CASSLTSGVQETQYF. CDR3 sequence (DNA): TGTGCCAGCAGCTTAACTAGCGGGGTTCAAGAGACCCAGTACTTC.

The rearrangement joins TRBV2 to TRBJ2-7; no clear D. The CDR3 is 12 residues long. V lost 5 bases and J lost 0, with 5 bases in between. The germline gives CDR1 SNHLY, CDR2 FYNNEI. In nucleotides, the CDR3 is TGTGCCAGCAGTCAAAGCTCCTACGAGCAGTACTTC. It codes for CASSQSSYEQYF.

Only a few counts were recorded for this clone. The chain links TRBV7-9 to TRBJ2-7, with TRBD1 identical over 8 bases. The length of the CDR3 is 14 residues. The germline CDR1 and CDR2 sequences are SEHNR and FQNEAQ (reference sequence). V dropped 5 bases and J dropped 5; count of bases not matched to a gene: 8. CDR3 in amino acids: CASSDGQGKDEQYF. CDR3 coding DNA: TGTGCCAGCAGCGACGGACAGGGAAAGGACGAGCAGTACTTC.

The CDR3 loop reads CASSNLAGGKETQYF. The CDR3 bases are TGTGCCAGCAGTAATTTAGCGGGAGGGAAAGAGACCCAGTACTTC. This chain connects TRBV2 to TRBJ2-5, with 11 bases fitting TRBD2. This CDR3 is 15 amino acids long. Trimming took 5 bases from V and 3 from J; bases not matched to a gene: 5. Germline V CDR1 and CDR2: SNHLY, FYNNEI.

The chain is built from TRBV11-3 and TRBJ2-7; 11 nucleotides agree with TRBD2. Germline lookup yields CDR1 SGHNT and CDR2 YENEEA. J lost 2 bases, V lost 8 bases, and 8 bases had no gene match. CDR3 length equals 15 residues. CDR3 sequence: CASAPGTSGAYEQYF. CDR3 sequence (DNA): TGTGCCAGCGCTCCGGGGACTAGCGGAGCCTACGAGCAGTACTTC.

CDR3 protein: CASSEVPGVATDTQYF. CDR3 in DNA: TGTGCCAGCAGTGAAGTCCCCGGGGTAGCTACAGATACGCAGTATTTT. The genes are TRBV6-1 and TRBJ2-3, with D tentatively TRBD2 (5 bases). The germline V and J ends were trimmed by 1 base and 3 bases, with 14 bases remaining between them. CDR1 and CDR2 from the germline V gene are MNHNS and SASEGT. This CDR3 is 16 amino acids long.

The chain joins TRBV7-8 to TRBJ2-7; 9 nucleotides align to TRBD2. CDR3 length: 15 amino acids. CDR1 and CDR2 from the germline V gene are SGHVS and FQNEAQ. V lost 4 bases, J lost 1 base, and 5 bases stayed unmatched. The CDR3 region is CASSSSGGLSYEQYF. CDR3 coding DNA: TGTGCCAGCAGCTCGAGCGGGGGGCTTTCCTACGAGCAGTACTTC.